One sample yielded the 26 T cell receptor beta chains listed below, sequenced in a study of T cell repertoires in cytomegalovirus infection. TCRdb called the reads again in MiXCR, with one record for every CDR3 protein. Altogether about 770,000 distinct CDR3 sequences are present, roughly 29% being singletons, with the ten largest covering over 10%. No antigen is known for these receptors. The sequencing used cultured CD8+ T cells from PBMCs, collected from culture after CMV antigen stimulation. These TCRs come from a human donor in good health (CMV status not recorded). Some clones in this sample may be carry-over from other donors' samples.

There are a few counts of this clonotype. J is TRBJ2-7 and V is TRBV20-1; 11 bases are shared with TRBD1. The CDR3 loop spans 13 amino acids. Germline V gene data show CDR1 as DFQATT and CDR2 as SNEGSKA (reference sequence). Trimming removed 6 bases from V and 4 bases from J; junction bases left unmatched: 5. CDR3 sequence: CSASGTGGYEQYF. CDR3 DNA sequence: TGCAGTGCATCCGGGACAGGGGGATACGAGCAGTACTTC.

Written as DNA, the CDR3 is TGCGCCAGCAGCTTGGTTGAGGGGGCGCACACCGGGGAGCTGTTTTTT. Protein: CASSLVEGAHTGELFF. The chain is built from TRBV5-1 and TRBJ2-2; 7 bases align to TRBD1. The CDR3 is 16 residues long. The germline V gene has CDR1 SGHRS and CDR2 YFSETQ. V dropped 0 bases and J dropped 3; count of bases not matched to a gene: 5.

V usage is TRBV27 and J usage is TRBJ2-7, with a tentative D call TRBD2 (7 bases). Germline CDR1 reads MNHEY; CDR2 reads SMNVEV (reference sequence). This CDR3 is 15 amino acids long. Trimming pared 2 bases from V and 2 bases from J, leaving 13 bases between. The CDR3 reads CASSLTGGGPYEQYV. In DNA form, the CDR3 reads TGTGCCAGCAGTTTAACGGGGGGCGGCCCCTACGAGCAGTACGTC.

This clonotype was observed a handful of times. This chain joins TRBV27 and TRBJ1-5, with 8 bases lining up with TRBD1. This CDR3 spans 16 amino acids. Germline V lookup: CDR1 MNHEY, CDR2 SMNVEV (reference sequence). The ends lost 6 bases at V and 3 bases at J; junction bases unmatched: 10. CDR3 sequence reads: CASSPGTGGFNQPQHF. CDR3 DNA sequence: TGTGCCAGCAGCCCCGGAACAGGGGGGTTCAATCAGCCCCAGCATTTT.

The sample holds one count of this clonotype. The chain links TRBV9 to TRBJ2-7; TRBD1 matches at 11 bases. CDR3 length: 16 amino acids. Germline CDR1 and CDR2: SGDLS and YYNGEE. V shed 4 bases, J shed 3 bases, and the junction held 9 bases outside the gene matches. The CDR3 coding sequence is TGTGCCAGCAGCATCTCCGGGACAGGGGGTTTCTACGAGCAGTACTTC. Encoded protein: CASSISGTGGFYEQYF.

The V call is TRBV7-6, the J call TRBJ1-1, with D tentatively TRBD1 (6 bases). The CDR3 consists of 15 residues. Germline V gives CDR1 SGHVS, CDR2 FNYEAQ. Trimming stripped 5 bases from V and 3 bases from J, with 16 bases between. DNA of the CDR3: TGTGCCAGCAGCCCTAGGGGCGGGGGGCACACTGAAGCTTTCTTT. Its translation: CASSPRGGGHTEAFF.

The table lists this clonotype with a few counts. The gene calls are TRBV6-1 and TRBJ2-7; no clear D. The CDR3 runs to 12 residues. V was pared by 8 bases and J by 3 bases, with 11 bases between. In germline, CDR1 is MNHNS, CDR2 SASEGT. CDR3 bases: TGTGCCAGCCAGGCAAGTATCTACGAGCAGTACGTC. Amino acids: CASQASIYEQYV.

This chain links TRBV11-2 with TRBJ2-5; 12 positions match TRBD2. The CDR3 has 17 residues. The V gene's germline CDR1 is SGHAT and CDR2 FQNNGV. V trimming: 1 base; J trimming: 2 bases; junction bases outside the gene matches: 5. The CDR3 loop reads CASSLGLAGAIQETQYF. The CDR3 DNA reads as TGTGCCAGCAGCTTAGGACTAGCGGGGGCTATTCAAGAGACCCAGTACTTC. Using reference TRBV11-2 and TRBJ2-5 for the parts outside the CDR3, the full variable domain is EAGVAQSPRYKIIEKRQSVAFWCNPISGHATLYWYQQILGQGPKLLIQFQNNGVVDDSQLPKDRFSAERLKGVDSTLKIQPAKLEDSAVYLCASSLGLAGAIQETQYFGPGTRLLVL.

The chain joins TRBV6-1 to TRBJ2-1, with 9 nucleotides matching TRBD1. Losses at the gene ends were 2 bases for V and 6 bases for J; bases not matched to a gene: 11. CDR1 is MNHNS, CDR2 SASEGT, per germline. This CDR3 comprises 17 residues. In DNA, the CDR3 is TGTGCCAGCAGTGAATCGGTAGGGACAGGGAGGTCCAATGAGCAGTTCTTC. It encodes CASSESVGTGRSNEQFF.

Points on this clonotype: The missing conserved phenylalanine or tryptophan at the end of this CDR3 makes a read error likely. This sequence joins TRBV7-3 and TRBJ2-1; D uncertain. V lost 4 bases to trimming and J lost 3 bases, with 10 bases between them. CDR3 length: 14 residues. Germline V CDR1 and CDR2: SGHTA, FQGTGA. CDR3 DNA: TGTGCCAGCAGCTCCGCCCGCGGCTACAATGAGCAGTTCTTA. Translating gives CASSSARGYNEQFL.

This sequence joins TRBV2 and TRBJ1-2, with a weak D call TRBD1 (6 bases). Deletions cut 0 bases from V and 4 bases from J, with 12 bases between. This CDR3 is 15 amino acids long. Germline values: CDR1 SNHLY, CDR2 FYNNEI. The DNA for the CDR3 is TGTGCCAGCAGTGAAGCGCAGGGGCTGGGCTATGGCTACACCTTC. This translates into CASSEAQGLGYGYTF.

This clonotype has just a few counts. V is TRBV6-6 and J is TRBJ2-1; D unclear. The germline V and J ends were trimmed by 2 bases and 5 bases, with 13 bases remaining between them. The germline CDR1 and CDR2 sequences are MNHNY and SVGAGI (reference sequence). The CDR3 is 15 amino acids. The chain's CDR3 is CASSYEVIDNNEQFF. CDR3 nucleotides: TGTGCCAGCAGTTACGAGGTCATCGATAACAATGAGCAGTTCTTC.

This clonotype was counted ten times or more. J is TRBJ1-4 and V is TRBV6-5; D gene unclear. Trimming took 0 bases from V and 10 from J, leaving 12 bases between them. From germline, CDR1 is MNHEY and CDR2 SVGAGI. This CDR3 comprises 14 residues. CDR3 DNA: TGTGCCAGCAGTTACTCGAGCGGGCCCGGAAAACTGTTTTTT. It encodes CASSYSSGPGKLFF.

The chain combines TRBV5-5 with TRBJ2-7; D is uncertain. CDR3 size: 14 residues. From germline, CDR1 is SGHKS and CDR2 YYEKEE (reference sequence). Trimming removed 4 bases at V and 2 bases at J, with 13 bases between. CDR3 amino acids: CASSPTESAYEQYV. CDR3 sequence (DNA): TGTGCCAGCAGCCCTACAGAATCAGCCTACGAGCAGTACGTC.

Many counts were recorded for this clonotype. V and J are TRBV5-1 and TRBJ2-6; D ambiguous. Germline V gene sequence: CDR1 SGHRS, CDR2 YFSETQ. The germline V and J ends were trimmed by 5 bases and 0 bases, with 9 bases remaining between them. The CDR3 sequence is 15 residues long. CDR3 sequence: CASSIPSSGANVLTF. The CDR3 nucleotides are TGCGCCAGCAGTATCCCAAGCTCTGGGGCCAACGTCCTGACTTTC.

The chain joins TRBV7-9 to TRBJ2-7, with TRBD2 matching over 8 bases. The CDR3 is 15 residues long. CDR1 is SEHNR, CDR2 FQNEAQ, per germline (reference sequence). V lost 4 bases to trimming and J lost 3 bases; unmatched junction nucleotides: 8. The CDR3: CASSYSGVGLYEQYF. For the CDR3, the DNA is TGTGCCAGCAGCTATAGCGGGGTAGGGCTCTACGAGCAGTACTTC.

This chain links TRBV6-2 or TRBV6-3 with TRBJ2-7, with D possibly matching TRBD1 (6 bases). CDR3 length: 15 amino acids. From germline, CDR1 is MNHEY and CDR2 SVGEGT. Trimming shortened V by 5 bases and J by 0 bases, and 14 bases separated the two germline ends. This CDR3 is CASSDRLYSSYEQYV. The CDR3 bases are TGTGCCAGCAGTGACAGGCTCTATAGCTCCTACGAGCAGTACGTC.

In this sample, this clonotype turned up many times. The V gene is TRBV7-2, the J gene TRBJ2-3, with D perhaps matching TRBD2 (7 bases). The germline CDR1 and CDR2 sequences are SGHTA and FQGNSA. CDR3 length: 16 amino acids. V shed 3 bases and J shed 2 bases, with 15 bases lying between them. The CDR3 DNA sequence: TGTGCCAGCAGCTTCGGCCTGGCGGGGGCCACAGATACGCAGTATTTT. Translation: CASSFGLAGATDTQYF.

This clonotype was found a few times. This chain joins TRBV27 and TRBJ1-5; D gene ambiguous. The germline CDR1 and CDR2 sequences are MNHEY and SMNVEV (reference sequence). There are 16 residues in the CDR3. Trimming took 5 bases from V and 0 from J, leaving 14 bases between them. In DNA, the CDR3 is TGTGCCAGCAGTAAAGGTACACCTTATAGCAATCAGCCCCAGCATTTT. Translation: CASSKGTPYSNQPQHF.

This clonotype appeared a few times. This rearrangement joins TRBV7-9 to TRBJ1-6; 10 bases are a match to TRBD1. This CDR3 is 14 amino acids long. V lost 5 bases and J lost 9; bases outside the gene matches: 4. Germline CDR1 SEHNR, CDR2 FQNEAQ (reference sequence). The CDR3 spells CASSRQGAGSPLHF. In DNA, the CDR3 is TGTGCCAGCAGCCGACAGGGGGCGGGTTCACCCCTCCACTTT.

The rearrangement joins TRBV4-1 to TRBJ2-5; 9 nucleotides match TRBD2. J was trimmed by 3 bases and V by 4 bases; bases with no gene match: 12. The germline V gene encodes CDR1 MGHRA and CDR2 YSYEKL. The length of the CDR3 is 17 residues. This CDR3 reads CASSPRDSGGMEETQYF. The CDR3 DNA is TGCGCCAGCAGCCCTCGGGATAGCGGGGGAATGGAAGAGACCCAGTACTTC.

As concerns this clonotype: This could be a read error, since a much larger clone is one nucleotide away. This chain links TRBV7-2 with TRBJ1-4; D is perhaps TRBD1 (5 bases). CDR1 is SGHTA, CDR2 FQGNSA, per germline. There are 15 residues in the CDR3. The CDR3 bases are TGTGCCAGCAGCATCGGGACGGTTATTAATAAAAAACTGTTTTTT. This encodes CASSIGTVINKKLFF.

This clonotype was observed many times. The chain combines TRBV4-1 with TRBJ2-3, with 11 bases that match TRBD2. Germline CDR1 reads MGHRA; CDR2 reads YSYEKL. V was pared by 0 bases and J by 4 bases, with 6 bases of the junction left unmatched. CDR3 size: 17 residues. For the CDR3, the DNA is TGCGCCAGCAGCCAAGATGAACTAGCGGGGGTACCAGATACGCAGTATTTT. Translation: CASSQDELAGVPDTQYF.

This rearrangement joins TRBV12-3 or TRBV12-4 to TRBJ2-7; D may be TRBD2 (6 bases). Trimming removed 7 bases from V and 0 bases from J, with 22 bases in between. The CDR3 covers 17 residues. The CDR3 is CASTLPGQGLSSYEQYF. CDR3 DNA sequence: TGTGCCAGCACCCTCCCGGGGCAGGGACTGAGCTCCTACGAGCAGTACTTC.

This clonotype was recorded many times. Here the CDR3 reads CASSLEVGGTDTQYF. The CDR3 DNA is TGTGCCAGCAGCTTAGAGGTCGGGGGCACAGATACGCAGTATTTT. The rearrangement joins TRBV11-2 to TRBJ2-3; a weak D match, TRBD2 (5 bases). Between the trimmed V and J ends, which lost 0 bases and 1 base, there was a span of 8 bases. Germline V gene lookup returns CDR1 SGHAT and CDR2 FQNNGV. The CDR3 extends over 15 amino acids.

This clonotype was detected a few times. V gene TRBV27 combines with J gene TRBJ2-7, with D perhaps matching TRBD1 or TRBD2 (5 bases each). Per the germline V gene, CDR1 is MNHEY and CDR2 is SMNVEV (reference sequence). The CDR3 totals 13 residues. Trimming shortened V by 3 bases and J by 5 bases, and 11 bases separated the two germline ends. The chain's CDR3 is CASSFWGSNEQYV. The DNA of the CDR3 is TGTGCCAGCAGTTTTTGGGGGAGCAACGAGCAGTACGTC.